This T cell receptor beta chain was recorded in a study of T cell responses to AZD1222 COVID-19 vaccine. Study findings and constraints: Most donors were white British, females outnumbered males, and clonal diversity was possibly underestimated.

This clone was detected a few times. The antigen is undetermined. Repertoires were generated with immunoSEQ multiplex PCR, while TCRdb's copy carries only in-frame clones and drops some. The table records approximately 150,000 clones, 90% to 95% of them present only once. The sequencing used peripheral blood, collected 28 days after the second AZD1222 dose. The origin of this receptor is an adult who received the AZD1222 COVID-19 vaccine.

The CDR3: CASSTSSGGYNEQFF. CDR3 bases: TGCGCCAGCAGCACCTCCAGCGGGGGATACAATGAGCAGTTCTTC. V usage is TRBV4-3 and J usage is TRBJ2-1; 8 nucleotides match TRBD2. J was trimmed by 4 bases and V by 5 bases; bases with no gene match: 7. Germline CDR1 reads LGHNA; CDR2 reads YSLEER. The CDR3 loop spans 15 amino acids.